These 20 T cell receptor beta chains originate from one sample sequenced in a study of blood T cell repertoires in COVID-19. Clones were read by immunoSEQ multiplex PCR, and TCRdb kept only the in-frame ones, dropping some. The table shows 320,000 or so clones, with around 90% occurring only once. What was sequenced was PBMCs or T cells enriched from blood (not recorded which). The receptors derive from a man between 60 and 75 years old who had recovered from COVID-19.

V usage is TRBV5-1 and J usage is TRBJ2-5, with D tentatively TRBD1 (6 bases). The V gene's germline CDR1 is SGHRS and CDR2 YFSETQ. CDR3 length: 15 residues. V was cut by 4 bases and J by 4 bases, with 17 bases left in between. The DNA for the CDR3 is TGCGCCAGCAGCGACCCACAGGGATCAGGAGAGACCCAGTACTTC. This translates into CASSDPQGSGETQYF.

The sample holds a few counts of this clone. The CDR3 DNA sequence: TGCGCCAGCAGCCAAGTTGGGTCGGGAGGGCGGCGTCAGTTCTTC. Translated, it gives CASSQVGSGGRRQFF. The genes are TRBV4-1 and TRBJ2-1; 8 bases fit TRBD2. Germline CDR1 is MGHRA and CDR2 is YSYEKL. The CDR3 has 15 amino acids. With V trimmed by 1 base and J by 13 bases, 12 bases remained unmatched.

The chain couples TRBV5-1 to TRBJ2-1; 12 nucleotides align to TRBD1. Trimming at V came to 1 base and at J to 6 bases, leaving 5 bases not matched to a gene. There are 16 residues in the CDR3. Germline values: CDR1 SGHRS, CDR2 YFSETQ. The CDR3 protein is CASSLSPGQGANEQFF. CDR3 nucleotides: TGCGCCAGCAGCTTGTCCCCGGGACAGGGGGCCAATGAGCAGTTCTTC.

This rearrangement joins TRBV28 to TRBJ2-7, with D tentatively TRBD2 (6 bases). Germline-derived CDR1 and CDR2 are MDHEN and SYDVKM. V was clipped by 3 bases and J by 3 bases, with 12 bases between them. This CDR3 contains 14 residues. The CDR3 spells CASSFPGGVYEQYF. CDR3 in DNA: TGTGCCAGCAGTTTTCCTGGCGGGGTCTACGAGCAGTACTTC.

This clone was picked up a small number of times. The V gene is TRBV9, the J gene TRBJ1-2, with D uncertain. The CDR3 contains 14 residues. From germline, CDR1 is SGDLS and CDR2 YYNGEE. V lost 3 bases and J 8 bases, leaving 17 bases between the germline ends. In nucleotides, the CDR3 is TGTGCCAGCAGCGACCCGGGAAGGGTGAAAGGCTACACCTTC. Protein sequence: CASSDPGRVKGYTF.

V and J are TRBV7-9 and TRBJ1-5; D may be TRBD1 (6 bases). The CDR3 is made up of 13 amino acids. V lost 5 bases, J lost 6 bases, and 11 bases lay in between. CDR1 SEHNR and CDR2 FQNEAQ come from the germline V gene (reference sequence). CDR3 DNA sequence: TGTGCCAGCAGCAAAGGGGGAGGTCAGCCCCAGCATTTT. As protein: CASSKGGGQPQHF.

This clone showed up just once. This chain joins TRBV28 and TRBJ1-1; the D gene is possibly TRBD1 (5 bases). CDR1 and CDR2 from the germline V gene are MDHEN and SYDVKM. This CDR3 spans 16 amino acids. Trimming stripped 3 bases from V and 0 bases from J, with 14 bases between. The CDR3 coding sequence is TGTGCCAGCAGTTTGGCCCTTGGGGCGATGAACACTGAAGCTTTCTTT. Translated: CASSLALGAMNTEAFF.

The rearrangement uses TRBV27 and TRBJ1-5; D remains ambiguous. V was cut by 5 bases and J by 4 bases, with 15 bases left in between. The CDR3 runs to 15 residues. Germline V gene sequence: CDR1 MNHEY, CDR2 SMNVEV (reference sequence). The chain's CDR3 is CASSPRDFVNQPQHF. The CDR3 DNA is TGTGCCAGCAGTCCGAGAGACTTTGTAAATCAGCCCCAGCATTTT.

The J gene is TRBJ1-5, the V gene TRBV28; 7 bases are a match to TRBD1. V was clipped by 2 bases and J by 3 bases; unmatched bases: 7. The germline CDR1 and CDR2 sequences are MDHEN and SYDVKM. The CDR3 sequence is 16 residues long. The CDR3 loop reads CASSLLAGTDNQPQHF. The CDR3 nucleotides are TGTGCCAGCAGTTTACTAGCCGGGACAGACAATCAGCCCCAGCATTTT.

The chain couples TRBV29-1 to TRBJ1-1; possibly TRBD1 for D (5 bases). V was cut by 2 bases and J by 4 bases, with 11 bases left in between. In germline, CDR1 is SQVTM, CDR2 ANQGSEA. CDR3 length: 13 amino acids. The CDR3 DNA sequence: TGCAGCGTTGAACCAGGGACTGTCACTGAAGCTTTCTTT. It codes for CSVEPGTVTEAFF. Looking up the rest from reference TRBV29-1 and TRBJ1-1 gives the full variable domain: SAVISQKPSRDICQRGTSLTIQCQVDSQVTMMFWYRQQPGQSLTLIATANQGSEATYESGFVIDKFPISRPNLTFSTLTVSNMSPEDSSIYLCSVEPGTVTEAFFGQGTRLTVV.

The CDR3: CASSFAGGLYGYTF. CDR3 nucleotides: TGCGCCAGCAGCTTTGCAGGGGGACTTTATGGCTACACCTTC. This chain links TRBV5-1 with TRBJ1-2; 7 positions match TRBD1. CDR3 length equals 14 residues. CDR1 is SGHRS, CDR2 YFSETQ, per germline. V gave up 2 bases and J gave up 5 bases; unmatched junction bases: 6.

The rearrangement uses TRBV11-2 and TRBJ2-7; D unclear. The CDR3 runs to 14 residues. Deletions cut 0 bases from V and 7 bases from J, with 13 bases between. Per the germline V gene, CDR1 is SGHAT and CDR2 is FQNNGV. The CDR3 sequence: CASSLDPGSQEQYF. The CDR3 DNA reads as TGTGCCAGCAGCTTAGACCCAGGTTCCCAGGAGCAGTACTTC.

With regard to this clone: Other DNA sequences within the sample encode an identical CDR3. Here the CDR3 reads CASSMTGGYGYTF. The CDR3 DNA sequence: TGTGCCAGTAGTATGACAGGGGGCTATGGCTACACCTTC. The chain couples TRBV19 to TRBJ1-2, with 9 bases that match TRBD1. This CDR3 region has 13 residues. Germline values: CDR1 LNHDA, CDR2 SQIVND (reference sequence). With V trimmed by 3 bases and J by 4 bases, 0 bases remained unmatched.

The chain carries TRBV5-8 and TRBJ1-5; 8 bases agree with TRBD1. The CDR3 is 19 residues long. Germline V lookup: CDR1 SGHTS, CDR2 YDEGEE. V shed 4 bases and J 7 bases; nucleotides not matched to a gene: 22. CDR3 sequence: CASSLGQGSFSLLGQPQHF. CDR3 nucleotides: TGTGCCAGCAGCCTCGGACAGGGTTCTTTTAGTTTGTTAGGCCAGCCCCAGCATTTT.

The gene calls are TRBV20-1 and TRBJ2-5; maybe TRBD2 (6 bases). V was clipped by 6 bases and J by 10 bases, with 15 bases between them. Germline V lookup: CDR1 DFQATT, CDR2 SNEGSKA (reference sequence). CDR3 length: 11 residues. CDR3 nucleotide sequence: TGCAGTGCGGGGGACTCCCAGGACCAGTACTTC. It is translated as CSAGDSQDQYF.

The chain carries TRBV7-2 and TRBJ2-3; no clear D gene. Trimming took 0 bases from V and 5 from J, leaving 9 bases between them. The CDR3 contains 14 residues. Germline lookup yields CDR1 SGHTA and CDR2 FQGNSA. The CDR3 DNA reads TGTGCCAGCAGCTTAGCCGGTTCTGTAGATACGCAGTATTTT. Protein: CASSLAGSVDTQYF.

This clone has a single count. The CDR3 sequence: CASSSHGVDGYTF. In nucleotides, the CDR3 is TGTGCCAGCAGCTCCCACGGGGTAGATGGCTACACCTTC. The rearrangement joins TRBV9 to TRBJ1-2; D is undetermined. Germline assignment: CDR1 SGDLS and CDR2 YYNGEE. This CDR3 is 13 amino acids long. V was trimmed by 4 bases and J by 6 bases, leaving 13 bases between them. The full variable domain, in which reference TRBV9 and TRBJ1-2 provide the parts outside the CDR3, is DSGVTQTPKHLITATGQRVTLRCSPRSGDLSVYWYQQSLDQGLQFLIQYYNGEERAKGNILERFSAQQFPDLHSELNLSSLELGDSALYFCASSSHGVDGYTFGSGTRLTVV.

This rearrangement joins TRBV5-1 to TRBJ2-2; TRBD2 aligns across 7 bases. The CDR3 is made up of 15 amino acids. V was clipped by 5 bases and J by 1 base; unmatched bases: 5. Germline V gene data show CDR1 as SGHRS and CDR2 as YFSETQ. In DNA form, the CDR3 reads TGCGCCAGCAGGCCACAGCGGGAGAACACCGGGGAGCTGTTTTTT. This sequence encodes CASRPQRENTGELFF. The full variable domain, its missing parts supplied by reference TRBV5-1 and TRBJ2-2, is KAGVTQTPRYLIKTRGQQVTLSCSPISGHRSVSWYQQTPGQGLQFLFEYFSETQRNKGNFPGRFSGRQFSNSRSEMNVSTLELGDSALYLCASRPQRENTGELFFGEGSRLTVL.

The CDR3, as DNA: TGCGCCAGCAGCTCCAGACAGGGGTTAGGTGAAAAACTGTTTTTT. It is translated as CASSSRQGLGEKLFF. The gene calls are TRBV5-1 and TRBJ1-4, with 8 bases identical to TRBD1. CDR1 is SGHRS and CDR2 is YFSETQ in the germline V gene. The CDR3 length is 15 residues. V gave up 3 bases and J gave up 7 bases; unmatched junction bases: 8. Full variable domain (remainder filled in from reference TRBV5-1 and TRBJ1-4): KAGVTQTPRYLIKTRGQQVTLSCSPISGHRSVSWYQQTPGQGLQFLFEYFSETQRNKGNFPGRFSGRQFSNSRSEMNVSTLELGDSALYLCASSSRQGLGEKLFFGSGTQLSVL.

The CDR3 region is CASSSRSSDNEQFF. The CDR3 DNA reads as TGCGCCAGCAGCAGCCGATCTAGCGACAATGAGCAGTTCTTC. This rearrangement joins TRBV5-1 to TRBJ2-1; weak D call: TRBD2 (6 bases). V shed 4 bases and J shed 5 bases, with 13 bases lying between them. CDR3 length: 14 amino acids. CDR1 and CDR2 (germline): SGHRS, YFSETQ. The variable domain in full, completed from reference TRBV5-1 and TRBJ2-1, reads KAGVTQTPRYLIKTRGQQVTLSCSPISGHRSVSWYQQTPGQGLQFLFEYFSETQRNKGNFPGRFSGRQFSNSRSEMNVSTLELGDSALYLCASSSRSSDNEQFFGPGTRLTVL.